These 21 T cell receptor beta chains were sequenced from one sample in a study of cytomegalovirus exposure and HLA in healthy donors. PCR involved 60 Vbeta and 13 Jbeta primers. Sequencing was performed with immunoSEQ multiplex PCR; in TCRdb, only in-frame clones are kept and a portion is missing. Here the sample spans approximately 150,000 clones, about two thirds being singletons. The sequenced material came from PBMCs. The receptor source for this set is a human donor in good health.

The chain joins TRBV19 to TRBJ2-2; a weak D match, TRBD1 (5 bases). Trimming removed 1 base at V and 4 bases at J, with 10 bases between. The CDR3 extends over 15 amino acids. Germline V gene data show CDR1 as LNHDA and CDR2 as SQIVND (reference sequence). The CDR3 sequence is CASSIAARVTGELFF. DNA for the CDR3: TGTGCCAGTAGTATAGCTGCCAGGGTCACCGGGGAGCTGTTTTTT.

The rearrangement links TRBV5-6 to TRBJ2-7, with D tentatively TRBD2 (5 bases). V dropped 4 bases and J dropped 5 bases, with 19 bases sitting between them. The germline V gene has CDR1 SGHDT and CDR2 YYEEEE. This CDR3 spans 15 amino acids. The CDR3 spells CASSPGVGSPNEQYF. CDR3 in DNA: TGTGCCAGCAGCCCCGGGGTGGGCAGTCCCAACGAGCAGTACTTC.

The J gene is TRBJ2-1, the V gene TRBV27; TRBD1 agrees at 8 bases. CDR1 and CDR2 (germline): MNHEY, SMNVEV (reference sequence). The trim removed 6 bases at V and 6 bases at J, leaving 4 bases unmatched. There are 13 residues in the CDR3. This CDR3 is CASSGQGINEQFF. In DNA, the CDR3 is TGTGCCAGCAGCGGACAGGGCATCAATGAGCAGTTCTTC.

This clone was seen at least ten times. The chain employs TRBV7-2 and TRBJ1-3; possibly TRBD1 for D (5 bases). This CDR3 region has 15 residues. The V end lost 2 bases, the J end lost 3 bases, and 11 bases lay between the germline ends. Per the germline V gene, CDR1 is SGHTA and CDR2 is FQGNSA. The CDR3 DNA reads as TGTGCCAGCAGCTTAAATCCCCAGGGTGGAAACACCATATATTTT. It translates to CASSLNPQGGNTIYF.

This clone has just one count. This chain uses TRBV2 with TRBJ1-5; 9 bases are a match to TRBD1. Germline V lookup: CDR1 SNHLY, CDR2 FYNNEI. Losses at the gene ends were 8 bases for V and 7 bases for J; bases not matched to a gene: 12. The CDR3 loop spans 15 amino acids. CDR3 DNA: TGTGCCAGCGATTTCCGGGGACAGGGCGAGCAGCCCCAGCATTTT. Protein sequence: CASDFRGQGEQPQHF.

This clone was picked up one time. A junction end diverges from the germline sequence, so it may reflect a read error. In nucleotides, the CDR3 is TGCGCCAGCAGTTTGGGACAGACCACAGATACGCAGTATTTT. Protein: CASSLGQTTDTQYF. The V and J genes are TRBV5-1 and TRBJ2-3; TRBD1 matches 7 bases. Germline loops: CDR1 SGHRS, CDR2 YFSETQ. The CDR3 length is 14 residues. Together with reference TRBV5-1 and TRBJ2-3, the CDR3 gives the full variable domain: KAGVTQTPRYLIKTRGQQVTLSCSPISGHRSVSWYQQTPGQGLQFLFEYFSETQRNKGNFPGRFSGRQFSNSRSEMNVSTLELGDSALYLCASSLGQTTDTQYFGPGTRLTVL.

The chain combines TRBV27 with TRBJ1-2; D possibly corresponds to TRBD1 (5 bases). Per germline, CDR1 MNHEY and CDR2 SMNVEV (reference sequence). The CDR3 is made up of 14 amino acids. V was pared by 4 bases and J by 0 bases, with 9 bases between. The CDR3 protein is CASSSPTANYGYTF. The CDR3 bases are TGTGCCAGCAGTTCCCCGACAGCTAACTATGGCTACACCTTC.

This chain uses TRBV9 with TRBJ2-7; 7 bases are shared with TRBD2. The CDR3 consists of 16 residues. J was trimmed by 0 bases and V by 4 bases; bases with no gene match: 10. Per germline, CDR1 SGDLS and CDR2 YYNGEE. Here the CDR3 reads CASSLNPSGSSYEQYF. The DNA for the CDR3 is TGTGCCAGCAGCCTCAATCCTAGCGGAAGCTCCTACGAGCAGTACTTC.

This clone has more than one count but fewer than ten. The chain combines TRBV11-2 with TRBJ2-7; 7 bases fit TRBD2. Unmatched junction bases numbered 8, after V lost 0 bases and J lost 3 bases. CDR3 size: 16 residues. Germline values: CDR1 SGHAT, CDR2 FQNNGV. This chain's CDR3 is CASSLDLGRGVYEQYF. The CDR3 nucleotides read TGTGCCAGCAGCTTAGATCTAGGCCGGGGGGTCTACGAGCAGTACTTC.

This chain uses TRBV2 with TRBJ1-5, with 7 positions matching TRBD1. The CDR3 is 14 amino acids. J lost 4 bases, V lost 6 bases, and 6 bases had no gene match. Looked up from germline, CDR1 is SNHLY and CDR2 is FYNNEI. The CDR3 bases are TGTGCCAGCAGGGGGACAGCTAGAAATCAGCCCCAGCATTTT. Protein product: CASRGTARNQPQHF.

Worth noting for this clone: This CDR3 is also generated by other DNA sequences in the sample. This chain joins TRBV5-1 and TRBJ2-7; 8 positions match TRBD2. The V gene end was trimmed by 7 bases and the J gene end by 0 bases; junction bases not matched to a gene: 12. CDR1 is SGHRS and CDR2 is YFSETQ in the germline V gene. The CDR3 has 16 residues. DNA of the CDR3: TGCGCCAGCGGGGAGTCCATTAGCGGGGTCTCCTACGAGCAGTACTTC. Amino acids: CASGESISGVSYEQYF.

This clone appeared once. The chain uses TRBV19 and TRBJ2-2, with D possibly being TRBD1 (5 bases). V lost 5 bases and J lost 5, with 15 bases in between. Germline V CDR1 and CDR2: LNHDA, SQIVND (reference sequence). The CDR3 length is 15 residues. The CDR3 sequence is CASSPRTGATGELFF. DNA of the CDR3: TGTGCCAGTAGTCCCCGAACAGGAGCTACCGGGGAGCTGTTTTTT.

The sample holds one count of this clone. Other DNA sequences within the sample encode an identical CDR3. V and J are TRBV7-9 and TRBJ1-3, with 9 bases identical to TRBD1. The trim removed 5 bases at V and 2 bases at J, leaving 4 bases unmatched. Germline CDR1 reads SEHNR; CDR2 reads FQNEAQ (reference sequence). CDR3 size: 15 residues. CDR3 loop: CASSQRTGAGNTIYF. CDR3 coding DNA: TGTGCCAGCAGCCAAAGGACAGGGGCTGGAAACACCATATATTTT. Drawing the rest from reference TRBV7-9 and TRBJ1-3, the complete variable domain is DTGVSQNPRHKITKRGQNVTFRCDPISEHNRLYWYRQTLGQGPEFLTYFQNEAQLEKSRLLSDRFSAERPKGSFSTLEIQRTEQGDSAMYLCASSQRTGAGNTIYFGEGSWLTVV.

The chain combines TRBV27 with TRBJ2-1, with TRBD1 identical over 11 bases. The CDR3 is 15 residues long. Germline trimming cut 5 bases from V and 6 bases from J; bases unmatched to any gene: 6. CDR1 MNHEY and CDR2 SMNVEV come from the germline V gene (reference sequence). Here the CDR3 reads CASSARDRGANEQFF. The CDR3, as DNA: TGTGCCAGCAGTGCCCGGGACAGGGGGGCCAATGAGCAGTTCTTC.

J is TRBJ1-1 and V is TRBV13; D uncertain. CDR3 size: 12 residues. In germline, CDR1 is PRHDT, CDR2 FYEKMQ (reference sequence). Trimming left V 3 bases short and J 2 bases short, with 4 bases between. The CDR3 DNA reads TGTGCCAGCAGCTTCGGTAACACTGAAGCTTTCTTT. It codes for CASSFGNTEAFF.

In the case of this clone: A read error may produce the germline difference seen at one junction end. Other DNA variants within this sample encode the same CDR3. The chain employs TRBV5-4 and TRBJ1-1; possible D gene TRBD1, 5 bases. The CDR3 totals 14 residues. From germline, CDR1 is SGHNT and CDR2 YYREEE (reference sequence). The CDR3 loop reads CASSPGGLVTEAFF. For the CDR3, the DNA is TGTGCCAGCAGCCCGGGGGGGTTGGTCACTGAAGCTTTTTTT.

The gene calls are TRBV6-6 and TRBJ2-5, with D possibly matching TRBD2 (6 bases). V was clipped by 6 bases and J by 2 bases, with 10 bases between them. The CDR3 consists of 13 residues. Germline CDR1 and CDR2: MNHNY and SVGAGI (reference sequence). The CDR3 region has the DNA TGTGCCAGCAGCCCCGGACTACAAGAGACCCAGTACTTC. It is translated as CASSPGLQETQYF.

The V gene is TRBV21-1, the J gene TRBJ1-5; the tabulated D call, TRBD1, remains unverified against the DNA. TRBV21-1 is described as a pseudogene. CDR3 length: 15 residues. CDR3 loop: CASSKVGTGDQPQHF. The CDR3 DNA sequence: TGTGCCAGCAGCAAAGTTGGGACAGGGGATCAGCCCCAGCATTTT.

Sample share makes this clone medium-sized. The V call is TRBV27, the J call TRBJ1-4; 7 nucleotides match TRBD1. This CDR3 contains 14 residues. Germline CDR1 MNHEY, CDR2 SMNVEV (reference sequence). J lost 8 bases, V lost 4 bases, and 7 bases had no gene match. The CDR3 DNA reads as TGTGCCAGCAGTTCCTACGGACAGGAAGAAAAACTGTTTTTT. Translated, it gives CASSSYGQEEKLFF. The full variable domain, completed using reference TRBV27 and TRBJ1-4, is EAQVTQNPRYLITVTGKKLTVTCSQNMNHEYMSWYRQDPGLGLRQIYYSMNVEVTDKGDVPEGYKVSRKEKRNFPLILESPSPNQTSLYFCASSSYGQEEKLFFGSGTQLSVL.

V is TRBV7-2 and J is TRBJ2-7, with 8 positions matching TRBD1. Trimming at V came to 5 bases and at J to 3 bases, leaving 9 bases not matched to a gene. The CDR3 extends over 15 amino acids. Germline CDR1 reads SGHTA; CDR2 reads FQGNSA. CDR3: CASSLTGAPRYEQYF. The CDR3, as DNA: TGTGCCAGCAGCCTGACAGGGGCCCCACGCTACGAGCAGTACTTC.

The chain uses TRBV19 and TRBJ1-5; D remains unclear. Trimming cost V 0 bases and J 7 bases, with 13 bases left between them. This CDR3 has 15 amino acids. CDR1 and CDR2 from the germline V gene are LNHDA and SQIVND (reference sequence). CDR3 loop: CASSIDRGRRQPQHF. The CDR3 DNA follows: TGTGCCAGTAGTATAGACCGGGGTAGGCGACAGCCCCAGCATTTT.